This T cell receptor (beta chain) is drawn from a study of blood T cells in healthy people across ages. A J-beta primer mix and a sample-barcoded 5' primer were used in a second PCR of roughly 6 to 12 cycles. TCRdb recomputed calls from the 5' RACE reads with MiXCR, one row per CDR3 protein. Among about 2 million distinct CDR3 sequences listed, about 50% were seen once. The receptor's source is a woman aged 40 to 49 in good health. The source material was blood.

The CDR3 DNA sequence: TGTGCCAGCAACAACGGGAGGGACAGAGTATGGAGCCAAGAGACCCAGTACTTC. The encoded protein is CASNNGRDRVWSQETQYF. This chain uses TRBV11-1 with TRBJ2-5, with TRBD2 as a possible D gene (8 bases). The CDR3 is made up of 18 amino acids. Deletions cut 7 bases from V and 1 base from J, with 25 bases between. Germline-derived CDR1 and CDR2 are SGHAT and FQDESV (reference sequence).